Following are 19 T cell receptor beta chains from one sample sequenced in a study of blood T cell repertoires in COVID-19. The table came from immunoSEQ multiplex PCR; TCRdb's copy has only in-frame clones and leaves some out. Among around 180,000 clones listed, roughly 78% were seen once. The sample consisted of peripheral blood. These receptors were taken from a man between 65 and 85 years old with active or convalescent COVID-19.

Details on this clone: The germline gene is not matched at one end of the junction; a read error may be the cause. This chain joins TRBV13 and TRBJ1-5; D possibly corresponds to TRBD1 (5 bases). CDR3 size: 14 residues. The germline V gene encodes CDR1 PRHDT and CDR2 FYEKMQ (reference sequence). The CDR3 coding sequence is TGTGCCAGCAGCTTAGGAGGGGCCAATCAGGCCCAGCATTTT. As protein: CASSLGGANQAQHF.

V and J are TRBV5-1 and TRBJ1-4; the match to TRBD1 covers 8 bases. Unmatched junction bases numbered 4, after V lost 0 bases and J lost 6 bases. The CDR3 is made up of 15 amino acids. Germline loops: CDR1 SGHRS, CDR2 YFSETQ. The CDR3 sequence is CASSLGTGKDEKLFF. The CDR3 nucleotides are TGCGCCAGCAGCTTGGGGACAGGGAAGGATGAAAAACTGTTTTTT.

The rearrangement joins TRBV2 to TRBJ1-1, with a tentative D call TRBD1 (5 bases). Trimming took 10 bases from V and 5 from J, leaving 20 bases between them. The CDR3 is 14 residues long. From germline, CDR1 is SNHLY and CDR2 FYNNEI. Here the CDR3 DNA reads TGTGCCATTAAGCGGGGCAGGGCTAGGACTGAAGCTTTCTTT. Its protein product is CAIKRGRARTEAFF.

The chain uses TRBV18 and TRBJ2-1, with 7 bases identical to TRBD2. J gave up 6 bases and V 3 bases, and 8 bases lay outside the gene matches. Germline V gene lookup returns CDR1 KGHSH and CDR2 LQKENI. The CDR3 totals 15 residues. This CDR3 reads CASSPQSGDFNEQFF. In DNA, the CDR3 is TGTGCCAGCTCACCCCAAAGCGGGGACTTCAATGAGCAGTTCTTC.

This chain uses TRBV6-2 or TRBV6-3 with TRBJ2-1; 8 nucleotides line up with TRBD1. This CDR3 contains 15 residues. After removal of 0 bases from V and 9 bases from J, the junction contained 7 bases not matched to a gene. Germline lookup yields CDR1 MNHEY and CDR2 SVGEGT. This CDR3 reads CASSYSPGGTVEQFF. CDR3 in DNA: TGTGCCAGCAGTTACTCGCCAGGGGGCACGGTTGAGCAGTTCTTC.

A remark on this clone: Relative to the germline gene, one junction end is altered; a read error may explain this. The J gene is TRBJ2-2, the V gene TRBV15; the match to TRBD2 covers 8 bases. The germline CDR1 and CDR2 sequences are LNHNV and YYDKDF (reference sequence). The CDR3 contains 16 residues. The CDR3 reads CATSRDAPGGAGELFF. In DNA, the CDR3 is TGTGCCACCAGTAGAGATGCCCCGGGGGGGGCCGGGGAGCTGTTTTTT.

The chain combines TRBV19 with TRBJ1-2; 7 bases match TRBD1. The CDR3 runs to 15 residues. CDR1 is LNHDA, CDR2 SQIVND, per germline (reference sequence). With 6 bases clipped from V and 2 bases from J, the junction kept 9 bases outside the gene matches. The CDR3 reads CASRIFTGANYGYTF. The CDR3 DNA sequence: TGTGCCAGTAGAATATTTACAGGGGCCAACTATGGCTACACCTTC.

The CDR3 reads CASAQSGGGITEQFF. CDR3 coding DNA: TGTGCCAGTGCACAGAGCGGGGGGGGGATCACTGAGCAGTTCTTC. V is TRBV19 and J is TRBJ2-1, with 10 bases aligning to TRBD2. Per germline, CDR1 LNHDA and CDR2 SQIVND (reference sequence). The CDR3 extends over 15 amino acids. V gave up 8 bases and J gave up 9 bases; unmatched junction bases: 13.

V is TRBV3-1 (or the pseudogene TRBV3-2) and J is TRBJ1-6, with 9 positions matching TRBD1. This CDR3 has 14 residues. Germline CDR1 and CDR2: LGHDT and YNNKEL (reference sequence). J was trimmed by 8 bases and V by 2 bases; bases with no gene match: 1. CDR3 protein: CASSQTGGDSPLHF. Here the CDR3 DNA reads TGTGCCAGCAGCCAAACAGGGGGCGATTCACCCCTCCACTTT.

The J gene is TRBJ1-5, the V gene TRBV6-2 or TRBV6-3, with 7 positions matching TRBD1. This CDR3 has 14 amino acids. Germline values: CDR1 MNHEY, CDR2 SVGEGT. J lost 5 bases, V lost 6 bases, and 7 bases had no gene match. The CDR3 DNA follows: TGTGCCAGCAGCCTATTAGACAGGGATCAGCCCCAGCATTTT. The encoded protein is CASSLLDRDQPQHF.

V is TRBV27 and J is TRBJ1-6; D remains unclear. The CDR3 is made up of 19 amino acids. Deletions cut 2 bases from V and 0 bases from J, with 17 bases between. Germline CDR1 reads MNHEY; CDR2 reads SMNVEV (reference sequence). The CDR3 loop reads CASSLNGRPISSYNSPLHF. The CDR3 nucleotides read TGTGCCAGCAGTTTAAATGGCAGGCCTATAAGCTCCTATAATTCACCCCTCCACTTT.

This sequence joins TRBV5-6 and TRBJ1-2; 7 bases agree with TRBD1. V was pared by 4 bases and J by 4 bases, with 13 bases of the junction left unmatched. This CDR3 is 16 amino acids long. CDR1 is SGHDT and CDR2 is YYEEEE in the germline V gene. CDR3 DNA: TGTGCCAGCAGCCGGGGACAGCCCACACCCCTCTATGGCTACACCTTC. It translates to CASSRGQPTPLYGYTF.

The chain recombines TRBV28 with TRBJ1-5; D gene uncertain. CDR3 length: 13 amino acids. The V gene's germline CDR1 is MDHEN and CDR2 SYDVKM. V was clipped by 6 bases and J by 9 bases, with 15 bases between them. CDR3 loop: CASRATRIRPQHF. The CDR3, as DNA: TGTGCCAGCAGGGCAACCCGTATTCGGCCCCAGCATTTT. Drawing the rest from reference TRBV28 and TRBJ1-5, the complete variable domain is DVKVTQSSRYLVKRTGEKVFLECVQDMDHENMFWYRQDPGLGLRLIYFSYDVKMKEKGDIPEGYSVSREKKERFSLILESASTNQTSMYLCASRATRIRPQHFGDGTRLSIL.

This chain links TRBV30 with TRBJ1-1, with no clear D. The CDR3 has 12 amino acids. Per the germline V gene, CDR1 is GTSNPN and CDR2 is SVGIG (reference sequence). The V end was cut by 4 bases, the J end by 2 bases, with 8 bases between. The DNA of the CDR3 is TGTGCCTGGACAGGTCGTAACACTGAAGCTTTCTTT. It is translated as CAWTGRNTEAFF.

This clone was recorded a few times. The chain carries TRBV7-8 and TRBJ1-2, with no clear D. CDR3 length equals 13 residues. V was cut by 3 bases and J by 4 bases, with 9 bases left in between. Looked up from germline, CDR1 is SGHVS and CDR2 is FQNEAQ. This CDR3 reads CASSFSSRYGYTF. The CDR3 region has the DNA TGTGCCAGCAGCTTCTCTTCTCGCTATGGCTACACCTTC.

This chain uses TRBV3-1 (or the pseudogene TRBV3-2) with TRBJ1-6; the D is unclear. The CDR3 is made up of 13 amino acids. V was trimmed by 8 bases and J by 1 base, leaving 6 bases between them. Germline CDR1 is LGHDT and CDR2 is YNNKEL (reference sequence). This CDR3 reads CASGSSYNSPLHF. The CDR3 bases are TGTGCCAGCGGTAGTTCCTATAATTCACCCCTCCACTTT.

V is TRBV5-1 and J is TRBJ2-7; 10 nucleotides match TRBD1. The CDR3 is made up of 13 amino acids. Per the germline V gene, CDR1 is SGHRS and CDR2 is YFSETQ. Losses at the gene ends were 6 bases for V and 5 bases for J; bases not matched to a gene: 5. The CDR3 nucleotides are TGCGCCAGCACCGGGACAGGGGCTAACGAGCAGTACTTC. Protein: CASTGTGANEQYF.

The rearrangement joins TRBV6-5 to TRBJ1-2; D is uncertain. Trimming removed 5 bases from V and 8 bases from J, with 9 bases in between. Germline CDR1 is MNHEY and CDR2 is SVGAGI. This CDR3 comprises 11 residues. CDR3 nucleotides: TGTGCCAGCAGTCCACGTGCGGGCTACACCTTC. The encoded protein is CASSPRAGYTF.

The chain couples TRBV3-1 (or the pseudogene TRBV3-2) to TRBJ1-3; D remains ambiguous. Per germline, CDR1 LGHDT and CDR2 YNNKEL (reference sequence). Deletions cut 6 bases from V and 4 bases from J, with 13 bases between. CDR3 length: 14 amino acids. The CDR3 sequence: CASSTGDFGNTIYF. The CDR3 DNA reads TGTGCCAGCAGTACCGGGGATTTCGGAAACACCATATATTTT.